This section outlines one T cell receptor (beta chain) sequence together with its context. The antigen remains unidentified. Thyroid surgery took place with no prior treatment in any patient. This entry is derived from a study of metastatic and nonmetastatic thyroid tumors. Turning to the study itself: Thyroid patients, malignant and benign, had repertoires compared across blood and tumor or nodule tissue. Study observations and caveats: Reported TCR beta diversity, measured in blood and tumor, was significantly higher for malignant thyroid tumors than for benign nodules.

As originally analysed: Differences in CDR3 between clinicopathological groups were drawn on to build a classifier intended to discriminate distant-metastatic papillary thyroid cancer patients. TCRdb re-analyzed the PCR reads through MiXCR. What appears here as the V and J calls and clone size reflects TCRdb's work, not the paper's. The top ten hold about 2.4% of the sample, which has tens of thousands of clones, 20% to 30% seen once. The V segment lost 2 bases and the J segment 0 bases; nucleotides outside the gene matches: 20. CDR3 length equals 22 residues. CDR1 and CDR2 from the germline V gene are MNHEY and SVGAGI.

The material sequenced was blood. The gene calls are TRBV6-5 and TRBJ2-3; 10 bases map to TRBD2. This receptor was taken from a female donor with papillary thyroid cancer or a benign thyroid nodule (not recorded which). Some clones in this sample may be carry-over from other donors' samples. The CDR3 is CASSYPITSGVNVAASTDTQYF. The CDR3 nucleotides are TGTGCCAGCAGTTACCCTATTACTAGCGGGGTCAATGTGGCCGCTAGCACAGATACGCAGTATTTT.